This entry lists 6 T cell receptor beta chains sequenced from one sample in a study of cytomegalovirus exposure and HLA in healthy donors. The PCR used 60 Vbeta and 13 Jbeta primers. TCRdb's table, derived via immunoSEQ multiplex PCR, lists solely in-frame clones and lacks some. The sample yields some 150,000 clones, about 79% seen once. Specimen: PBMCs. All receptors come from a man aged 40-55 years in good health and CMV-seropositive.

The chain joins TRBV28 to TRBJ1-1; 10 nucleotides match TRBD1. Per germline, CDR1 MDHEN and CDR2 SYDVKM. V dropped 7 bases and J dropped 5; count of bases not matched to a gene: 7. The CDR3 totals 14 residues. The CDR3 DNA sequence: TGTGCCAGCATTCGACAGGGGGCTATGACTGAAGCTTTCTTT. Translated: CASIRQGAMTEAFF.

The chain recombines TRBV11-2 with TRBJ1-2, with 8 positions matching TRBD1. Germline V lookup: CDR1 SGHAT, CDR2 FQNNGV. The CDR3 length is 15 residues. Trimming removed 4 bases from V and 2 bases from J; junction bases left unmatched: 6. The DNA of the CDR3 is TGTGCCAGCAGCTCTCTAAGACAGGGGAACTATGGCTACACCTTC. The encoded protein is CASSSLRQGNYGYTF. The full variable domain, with the rest looked up from reference TRBV11-2 and TRBJ1-2, is EAGVAQSPRYKIIEKRQSVAFWCNPISGHATLYWYQQILGQGPKLLIQFQNNGVVDDSQLPKDRFSAERLKGVDSTLKIQPAKLEDSAVYLCASSSLRQGNYGYTFGSGTRLTVV.

The chain employs TRBV18 and TRBJ2-2; D is possibly TRBD1 (5 bases). This CDR3 is built from 16 residues. From germline, CDR1 is KGHSH and CDR2 LQKENI. V was cut by 2 bases and J by 1 base, with 11 bases left in between. The DNA for the CDR3 is TGTGCCAGCTCACCAAATCAGGGCGAGAACACCGGGGAGCTGTTTTTT. Amino acid sequence: CASSPNQGENTGELFF.

The chain couples TRBV7-9 to TRBJ1-2; D is ambiguous. The CDR3 has 12 amino acids. CDR1 is SEHNR and CDR2 is FQNEAQ in the germline V gene (reference sequence). In DNA, the CDR3 is TGTTCCGGCAGCTTTGAGGACTATGGCTACACCTTC. Its translation: CSGSFEDYGYTF.

V gene TRBV10-3 combines with J gene TRBJ2-3, with 9 bases lining up with TRBD2. Losses at the gene ends were 5 bases for V and 4 bases for J; bases not matched to a gene: 7. The CDR3 length is 15 residues. Germline CDR1 is ENHRY and CDR2 is SYGVKD. The CDR3 loop is CAISLAGEKSDTQYF. CDR3 sequence (DNA): TGTGCCATCAGTTTAGCGGGAGAGAAGTCAGATACGCAGTATTTT.

The V gene is TRBV5-1, the J gene TRBJ2-5; a possible D gene is TRBD2 (5 bases). The DNA end is more similar to TRBJ2-7, so the J call may be wrong. The CDR3 has 13 residues. Looked up from germline, CDR1 is SGHRS and CDR2 is YFSETQ. Here the CDR3 DNA reads TGCGCCAGCAGCTTGGGGACGGGGTACGAGCAGTACTTC. Translating it yields CASSLGTGYEQYF.